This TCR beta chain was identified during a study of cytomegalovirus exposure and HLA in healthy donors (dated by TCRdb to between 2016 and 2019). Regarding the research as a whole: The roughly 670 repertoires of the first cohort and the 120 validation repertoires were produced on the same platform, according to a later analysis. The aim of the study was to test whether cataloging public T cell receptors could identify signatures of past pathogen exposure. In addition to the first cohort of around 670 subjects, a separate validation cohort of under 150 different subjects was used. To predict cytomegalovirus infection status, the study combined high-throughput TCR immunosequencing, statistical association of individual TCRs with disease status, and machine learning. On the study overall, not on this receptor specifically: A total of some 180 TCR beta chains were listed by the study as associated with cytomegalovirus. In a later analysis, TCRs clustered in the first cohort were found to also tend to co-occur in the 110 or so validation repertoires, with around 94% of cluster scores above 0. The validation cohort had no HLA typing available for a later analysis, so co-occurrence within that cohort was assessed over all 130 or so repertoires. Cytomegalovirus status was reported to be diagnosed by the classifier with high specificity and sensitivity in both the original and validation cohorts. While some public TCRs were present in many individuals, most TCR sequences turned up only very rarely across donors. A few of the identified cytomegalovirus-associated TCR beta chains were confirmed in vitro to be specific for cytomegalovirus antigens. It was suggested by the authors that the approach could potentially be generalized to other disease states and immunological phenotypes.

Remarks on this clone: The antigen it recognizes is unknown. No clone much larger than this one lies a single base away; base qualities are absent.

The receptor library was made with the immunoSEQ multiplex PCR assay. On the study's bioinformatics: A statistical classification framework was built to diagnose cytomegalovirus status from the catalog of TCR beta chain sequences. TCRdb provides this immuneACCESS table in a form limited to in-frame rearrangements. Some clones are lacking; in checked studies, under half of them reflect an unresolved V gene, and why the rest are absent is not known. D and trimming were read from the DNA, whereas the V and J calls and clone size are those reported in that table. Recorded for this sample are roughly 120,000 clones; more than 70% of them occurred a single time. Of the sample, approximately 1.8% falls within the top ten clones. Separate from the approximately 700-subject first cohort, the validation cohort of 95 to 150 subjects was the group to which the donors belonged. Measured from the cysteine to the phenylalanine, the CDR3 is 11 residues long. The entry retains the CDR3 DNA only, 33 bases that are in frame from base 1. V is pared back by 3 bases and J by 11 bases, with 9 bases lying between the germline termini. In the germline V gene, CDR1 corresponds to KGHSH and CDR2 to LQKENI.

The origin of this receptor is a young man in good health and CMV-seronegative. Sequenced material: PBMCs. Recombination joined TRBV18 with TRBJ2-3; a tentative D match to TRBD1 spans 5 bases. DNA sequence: TGTGCCAGCTCACCTCAAGGGGAGCAGTATTTT. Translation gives CASSPQGEQYF.